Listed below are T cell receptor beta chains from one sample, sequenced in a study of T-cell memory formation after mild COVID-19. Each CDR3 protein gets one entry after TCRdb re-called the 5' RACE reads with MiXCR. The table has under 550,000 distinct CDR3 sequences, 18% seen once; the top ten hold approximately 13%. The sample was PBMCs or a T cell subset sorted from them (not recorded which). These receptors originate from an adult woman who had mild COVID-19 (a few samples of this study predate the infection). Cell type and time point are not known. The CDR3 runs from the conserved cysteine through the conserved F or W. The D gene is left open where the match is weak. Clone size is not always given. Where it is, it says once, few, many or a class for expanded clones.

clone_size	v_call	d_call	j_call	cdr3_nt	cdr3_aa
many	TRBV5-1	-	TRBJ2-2	TGCGCCAGCAGCTTTGGCACCGGGGAGCTGTTTTTT	CASSFGTGELFF
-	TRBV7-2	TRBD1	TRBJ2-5	TGTGCCAGCAGCCTTGTGAACAGGGGGGTAGGGGAGACCCAGTACTTC	CASSLVNRGVGETQYF
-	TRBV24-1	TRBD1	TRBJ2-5	TGTGCCACCGGACAGGATGGGGAGACCCAGTACTTC	CATGQDGETQYF
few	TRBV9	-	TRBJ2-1	TGTGCCAGCAGCGTAGGGGGGATGGGACTGAGGAATGAGCAGTTCTTC	CASSVGGMGLRNEQFF
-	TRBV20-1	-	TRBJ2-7	TGCAGTGCAAAAAAGCGGAACTACGAGCAGTACTTC	CSAKKRNYEQYF
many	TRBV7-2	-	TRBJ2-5	TGTGCCAGCAGCTCCGACATGAACCGAGCGGGGACCCAGTACTTC	CASSSDMNRAGTQYF
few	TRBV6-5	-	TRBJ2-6	TGTGCCAGCAGTTACCTAGGAGTCTATGCTGGGGCCAACGTCCTGACTTTC	CASSYLGVYAGANVLTF
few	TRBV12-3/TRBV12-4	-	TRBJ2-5	TGTGCCAGCAGCCATGAAGAGACCCAGTACTTC	CASSHEETQYF
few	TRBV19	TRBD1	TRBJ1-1	TGTGCCAGTAGTACTCGGACAGGAGGGAACACTGAAGCTTTCTTT	CASSTRTGGNTEAFF
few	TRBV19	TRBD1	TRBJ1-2	TGTGCCAGTACCCTCCAGGACAGGGAACAACGAGGCTACACCTTC	CASTLQDREQRGYTF
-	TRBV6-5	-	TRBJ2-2	TGTGCCAGCAGTTACGGACTCACCGGGGAGCTGTTTTTT	CASSYGLTGELFF
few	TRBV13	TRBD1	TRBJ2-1	TGTGCCAGCAGCCCCCGGGACAGGGGGACGAATGAGCAGTTCTTC	CASSPRDRGTNEQFF
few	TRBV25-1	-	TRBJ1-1	TGTGCCAGCAGCCCCCCATCAGTCACTGAAGCTTTCTTT	CASSPPSVTEAFF
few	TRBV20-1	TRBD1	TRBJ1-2	TGCAGTGCTAGATCCCCCACTGATAGACAGGGCGACGGCTACACCTTC	CSARSPTDRQGDGYTF
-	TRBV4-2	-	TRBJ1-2	TGTGCCAGCAGCCAAGAACAGGGTGGTGACTATGGCTACACCTTC	CASSQEQGGDYGYTF
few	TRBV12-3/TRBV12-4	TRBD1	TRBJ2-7	TGTGCCAGCAGCATGGGACAGGTTGTCGTCGAGCAGTACTTC	CASSMGQVVVEQYF
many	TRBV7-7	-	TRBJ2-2	TGTGCCATCGTCCCACAGGGGAACACCGGGGAGCTGTTTTTT	CAIVPQGNTGELFF
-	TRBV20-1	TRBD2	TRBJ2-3	TGCAGTGCTAGGGATTTTGCGGGAGGAGATACGCAGTATTTT	CSARDFAGGDTQYF
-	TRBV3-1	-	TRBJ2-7	TGTGCCAGCAGCCAAGACAACGTCCAGGGGTGGTACGAGCAGTACTTC	CASSQDNVQGWYEQYF
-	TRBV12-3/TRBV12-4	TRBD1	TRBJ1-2	TGTGCCAGCAGTGCATCCGGGACAGCCCAAGCTAACTATGGCTACACCTTC	CASSASGTAQANYGYTF
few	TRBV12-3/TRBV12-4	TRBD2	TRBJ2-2	TGTGCCAGCAGTTTCTCTAGCGGGAGCACCGGGGAGCTGTTTTTT	CASSFSSGSTGELFF
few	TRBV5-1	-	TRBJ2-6	TGCGCCAGCAGCTTGGCTAGCTCTGGGGCCAACGTCCTGACTTTC	CASSLASSGANVLTF
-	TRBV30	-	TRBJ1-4	TGTGCCTGGAGTGAGAGTCGAAAACTGTTTTTT	CAWSESRKLFF
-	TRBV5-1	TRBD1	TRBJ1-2	TGCGCCAGCAGCCCAGGACAGGCGGGCATCCTATCTGGCTACACCTTC	CASSPGQAGILSGYTF
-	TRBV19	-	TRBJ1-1	TGTGCCAGTAGTCCCTATCACCCCTGGGGGAACACTGAAGCTTTCTTT	CASSPYHPWGNTEAFF
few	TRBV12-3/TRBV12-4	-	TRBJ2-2	TGTGCCAGCAGTTTAGCGCTGGTAGTCACCGGGGAGCTGTTTTTT	CASSLALVVTGELFF
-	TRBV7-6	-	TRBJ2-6	TGTGCCAGCAGCCAAGGGACCCCTATCTCCTCTGGGGCCAACGTCCTGACTTTC	CASSQGTPISSGANVLTF
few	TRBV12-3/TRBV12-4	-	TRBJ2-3	TGTGCCAGCAGTTACTATAGTAGAACAGATACGCAGTATTTT	CASSYYSRTDTQYF
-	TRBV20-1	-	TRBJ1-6	TGCAGTGCGGGACCCTCTAGCTCCTATAATTCACCCCTCCACTTT	CSAGPSSSYNSPLHF
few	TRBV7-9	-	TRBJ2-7	TGTGCCAGCAGCTTCCCGACCTACTACGAGCAGTACTTC	CASSFPTYYEQYF
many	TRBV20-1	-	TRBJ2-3	TGCAGTGCTAGAGATCCTCAACGTCCCCCTTTAACAGATACGCAGTATTTT	CSARDPQRPPLTDTQYF
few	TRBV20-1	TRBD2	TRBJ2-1	TGCAGTGCCCCGGATGGCGGGGGGGCCGATGAGCAGTTCTTC	CSAPDGGGADEQFF
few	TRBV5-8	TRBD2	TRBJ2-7	TGTGCCAGCAGCTTGGTGCGGCTAGCGGGGGGGCCCCACGAGCAGTACTTC	CASSLVRLAGGPHEQYF
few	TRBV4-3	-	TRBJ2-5	TGCGCCAGCAGCCAAGCACCACTGGGGGAGACCCAGTACTTC	CASSQAPLGETQYF
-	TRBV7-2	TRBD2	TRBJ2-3	TGTGCCAGCAGCTTAAAACTAGCGGGGCCTATGTGGGATACGCAGTATTTT	CASSLKLAGPMWDTQYF
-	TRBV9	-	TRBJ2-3	TGTGCCAGCAGTACGGGGCAACTCACAGATACGCAGTATTTT	CASSTGQLTDTQYF
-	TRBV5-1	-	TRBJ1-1	TGCGCCAGCAGCTCCCACGGGGGAGGGCAGGAGACTGAAGCTTTCTTT	CASSSHGGGQETEAFF
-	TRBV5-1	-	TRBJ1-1	TGCGCCAGCAGCCCTACCTCCGGGAAAATGAACACTGAAGCTTTCTTT	CASSPTSGKMNTEAFF
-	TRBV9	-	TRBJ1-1	TGTGCCAGCAGCGTGATTGACGGGACTGAAGCTTTCTTT	CASSVIDGTEAFF
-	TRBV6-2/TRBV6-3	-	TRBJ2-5	TGTGCCAGCAGTTACTCGGGACCGTACGAGACCCAGTACTTC	CASSYSGPYETQYF
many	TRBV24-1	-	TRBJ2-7	TGTGCCACCAGTGATTTGGGTTACGAGCAGTACTTC	CATSDLGYEQYF
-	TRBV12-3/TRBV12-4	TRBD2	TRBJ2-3	TGTGCCAGCAGTTTAAAGCTTGGAGCGGGGGGTCAGACAGATACGCAGTATTTT	CASSLKLGAGGQTDTQYF
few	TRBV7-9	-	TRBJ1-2	TGTGCCTCTGCCCAGGGACAAGGCTACACCTTC	CASAQGQGYTF
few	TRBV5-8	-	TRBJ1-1	TGTGCCAGCATGAGGGTGAACCAAGAAGCTTTCTTT	CASMRVNQEAFF
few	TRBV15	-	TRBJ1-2	TGTGCCACCAGCGGAGGAAATTTCCGGCATGGCTACACCTTC	CATSGGNFRHGYTF
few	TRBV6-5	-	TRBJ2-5	TGTGCCAGCAGTGACGGAGGGGACCAAGAGACCCAGTACTTC	CASSDGGDQETQYF
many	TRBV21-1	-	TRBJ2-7	TGTGCCAGCAGCAACGCGGCCATTTACGAGCAGTACTTC	CASSNAAIYEQYF